This TCR beta chain was profiled in a study of CD8+ T cells in alopecia areata. Study background: Patients in the treated group were given tofacitinib by mouth, 5 to 10 mg twice a day.

The sequencing template was cDNA reverse transcribed from extracted RNA. This table comes from immunoSEQ multiplex PCR, and its TCRdb copy is limited to in-frame clones, with some not included. The top ten clones hold roughly 3.3% of a sample with about 200,000 clones, 45% to 65% of them seen once. Study-wide results and limits: Lesional scalp, notably in alopecia totalis/universalis, had clonality above that of normal scalp. Tofacitinib produced a significant decrease in scalp clonality and in expanded CD8+ clones among the top 100.

Stated treatment: oral pan-JAK inhibitor, 5-10 mg twice daily. Those with alopecia areata gave lesional scalp punch biopsies and peripheral blood. As concerns this clone: The antigen is undetermined.

The V end was cut by 0 bases, the J end by 4 bases, with 6 bases between. The V gene's germline CDR1 is SEHNR and CDR2 FQNEAQ (reference sequence). This CDR3 region has 14 residues. This rearrangement joins TRBV7-9 to TRBJ1-4, with D uncertain. The sample here was CD4+ T cells sorted from blood, taken at week 4, from a patient treated with tofacitinib. The clonotype was recovered from a human donor with alopecia areata. This chain's CDR3 is CASSLAAGNEKLFF. The CDR3, as DNA: TGTGCCAGCAGCTTAGCTGCTGGTAATGAAAAACTGTTTTTT.